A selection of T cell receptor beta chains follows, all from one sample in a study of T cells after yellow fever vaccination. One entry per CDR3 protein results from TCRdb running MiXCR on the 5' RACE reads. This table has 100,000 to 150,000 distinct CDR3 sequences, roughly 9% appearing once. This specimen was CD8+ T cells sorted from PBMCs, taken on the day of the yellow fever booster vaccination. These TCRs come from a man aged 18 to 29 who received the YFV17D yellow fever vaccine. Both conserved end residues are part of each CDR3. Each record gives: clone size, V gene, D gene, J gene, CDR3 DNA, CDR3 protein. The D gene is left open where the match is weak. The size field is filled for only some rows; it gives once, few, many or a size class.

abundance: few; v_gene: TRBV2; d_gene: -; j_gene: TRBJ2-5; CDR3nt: TGTGCCAGCAGTGACCGGGAGACCCAGTACTTC; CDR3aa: CASSDRETQYF
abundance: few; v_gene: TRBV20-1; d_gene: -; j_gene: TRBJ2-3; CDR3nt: TGCAGTGCAAAGAACTACAGGTTTTCAGATACGCAGTATTTT; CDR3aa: CSAKNYRFSDTQYF
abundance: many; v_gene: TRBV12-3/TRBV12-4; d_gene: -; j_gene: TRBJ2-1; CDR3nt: TGTGCCAGCAGTGACGGGTTTTGGAATGAGCAGTTCTTC; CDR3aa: CASSDGFWNEQFF
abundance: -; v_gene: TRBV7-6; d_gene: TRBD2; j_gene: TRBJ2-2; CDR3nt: TGTGCCAGCAGCTTTTCCGATCGCGGGGGGGATTGGACCGGGGAGCTGTTTTTT; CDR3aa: CASSFSDRGGDWTGELFF
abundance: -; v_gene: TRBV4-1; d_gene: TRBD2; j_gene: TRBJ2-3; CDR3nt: TGCGCCAGCAAGACAGAACTGGCTAGCGGGGCAGATACGCAGTATTTT; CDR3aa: CASKTELASGADTQYF
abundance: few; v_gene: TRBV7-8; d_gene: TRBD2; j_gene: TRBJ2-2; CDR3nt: TGTGCCAGCAGCTTAGGGACTAGGAACACCGGGGAGCTGTTTTTT; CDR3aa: CASSLGTRNTGELFF
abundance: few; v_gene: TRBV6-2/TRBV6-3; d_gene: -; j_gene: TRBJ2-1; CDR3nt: TGTGCCAGCAGTGCTGGACAAAGCTCCTACAATGAGCAGTTCTTC; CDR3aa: CASSAGQSSYNEQFF
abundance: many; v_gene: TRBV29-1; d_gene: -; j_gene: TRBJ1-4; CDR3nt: TGCAGCGTTGTAGAGGGCTTGACTAATGAAAAACTGTTTTTT; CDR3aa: CSVVEGLTNEKLFF
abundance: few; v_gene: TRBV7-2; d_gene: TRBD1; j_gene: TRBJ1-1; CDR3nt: TGTGCCAGCAGCTCCTTGGACAGGGCGAACACTGAAGCTTTCTTT; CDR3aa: CASSSLDRANTEAFF
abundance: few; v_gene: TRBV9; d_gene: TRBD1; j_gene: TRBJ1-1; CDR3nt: TGTGCCAGCAGCGTAGGAGGGACAGCAGTCACTGAAGCTTTCTTT; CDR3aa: CASSVGGTAVTEAFF
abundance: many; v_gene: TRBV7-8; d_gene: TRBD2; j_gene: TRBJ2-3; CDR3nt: TGTGCCAGCAGCCCGCTCCCCCCTAGCGGGGGTATCACAGATACGCAGTATTTT; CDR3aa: CASSPLPPSGGITDTQYF
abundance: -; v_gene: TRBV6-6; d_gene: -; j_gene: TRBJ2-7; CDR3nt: TGTGCCAGCAGTTCGTGGAGCTCCTACGAGCAGTACTTC; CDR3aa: CASSSWSSYEQYF
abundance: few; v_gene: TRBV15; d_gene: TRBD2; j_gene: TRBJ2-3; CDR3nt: TGTGCCACCAGCAGAGGCGATAGCGGGGAGAACACAGATACGCAGTATTTT; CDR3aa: CATSRGDSGENTDTQYF
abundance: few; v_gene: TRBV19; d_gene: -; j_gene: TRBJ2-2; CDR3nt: TGTGCCAGTAGTTATATAGGTTCGGCGATATCAAACACCGGGGAGCTGTTTTTT; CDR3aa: CASSYIGSAISNTGELFF
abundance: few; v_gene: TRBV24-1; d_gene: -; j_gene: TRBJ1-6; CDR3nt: TGTGCCACCAGCTCTTTCTCAGACGCCCCAACCTTGTTGGCCTATAATTCACCCCTCCACTTT; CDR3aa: CATSSFSDAPTLLAYNSPLHF
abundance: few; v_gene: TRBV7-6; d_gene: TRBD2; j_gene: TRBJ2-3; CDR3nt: TGTGCCAGCAGCCCCGGTAGCGGGGGGTATACGCAGTATTTT; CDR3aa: CASSPGSGGYTQYF
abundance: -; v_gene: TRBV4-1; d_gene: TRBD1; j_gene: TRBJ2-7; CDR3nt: TGCGCCAGCAGCCAAGTCCCTGGGACAGTCTTCTACGAGCAGTACTTC; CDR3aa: CASSQVPGTVFYEQYF
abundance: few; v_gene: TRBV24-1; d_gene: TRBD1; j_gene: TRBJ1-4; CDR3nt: TGTGCCACCAGTGATTTCCCGGGACAGATTAATGAAAAACTGTTTTTT; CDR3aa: CATSDFPGQINEKLFF
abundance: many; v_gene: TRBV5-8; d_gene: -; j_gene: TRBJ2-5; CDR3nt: TGTGCCACTGCGACGAATACCCCAGAGACCCAGTACTTC; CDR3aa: CATATNTPETQYF
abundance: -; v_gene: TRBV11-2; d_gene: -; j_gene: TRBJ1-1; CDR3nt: TGTGCCAGCAGCTTACTGGCAGCCTGGGATACTAGGCTCCCCGAAGCTTTCTTT; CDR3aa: CASSLLAAWDTRLPEAFF
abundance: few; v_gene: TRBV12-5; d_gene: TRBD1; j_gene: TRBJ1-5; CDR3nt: TGTGCTAGTGGTTTGGGGGACAGGGTAGGCAATCAGCCCCAGCATTTT; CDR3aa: CASGLGDRVGNQPQHF
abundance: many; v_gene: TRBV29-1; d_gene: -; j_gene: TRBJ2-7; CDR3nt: TGCAGCGTGGCCCCGGCCTCCTACGAGCAGTACTTC; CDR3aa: CSVAPASYEQYF
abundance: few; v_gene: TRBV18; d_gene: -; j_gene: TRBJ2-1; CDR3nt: TGTGCCAGCTCACCAGCCACGAGGGGCGAAGACAATGAGCAGTTCTTC; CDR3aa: CASSPATRGEDNEQFF
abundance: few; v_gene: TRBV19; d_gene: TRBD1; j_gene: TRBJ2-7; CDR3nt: TGTGCCAGTAGTGCCGGGCAGGGGGATTCCTACGAGCAGTACTTC; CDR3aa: CASSAGQGDSYEQYF
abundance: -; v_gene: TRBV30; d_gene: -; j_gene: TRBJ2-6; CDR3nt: TGTGCCTGGAGTGTACTGGCCTCCCCCAATGGGGCCAACGTCCTGACTTTC; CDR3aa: CAWSVLASPNGANVLTF
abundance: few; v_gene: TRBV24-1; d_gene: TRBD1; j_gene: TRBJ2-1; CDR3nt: TGTGCCACCGGACAGGGTCGTGCCAATGAGCAGTTCTTC; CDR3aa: CATGQGRANEQFF
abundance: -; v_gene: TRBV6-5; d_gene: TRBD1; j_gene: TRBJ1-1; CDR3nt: TGTGCCAGCAAAATGGACAGGGGGGGGACTGAAGCTTTCTTT; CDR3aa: CASKMDRGGTEAFF
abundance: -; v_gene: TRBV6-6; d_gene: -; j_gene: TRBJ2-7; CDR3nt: TGTGCCAGCCTCGCCCGTGTCCGTCCCCACCTAGCCGAGCAGTACTTC; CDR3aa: CASLARVRPHLAEQYF
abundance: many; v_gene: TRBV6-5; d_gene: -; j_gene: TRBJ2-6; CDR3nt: TGTGCCAGCATTGGCTCTGGGGCCAACGTCCTGACTTTC; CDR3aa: CASIGSGANVLTF
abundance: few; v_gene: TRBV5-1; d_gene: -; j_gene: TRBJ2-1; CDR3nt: TGCGCCAGCAGCTGGTTACCGCACAATGAGCAGTTCTTC; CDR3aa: CASSWLPHNEQFF
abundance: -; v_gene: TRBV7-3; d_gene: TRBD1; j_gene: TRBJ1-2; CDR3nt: TGTGCCAGCAGCCCGCGACAGGGGTTGGATGGCTACACCTTC; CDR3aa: CASSPRQGLDGYTF
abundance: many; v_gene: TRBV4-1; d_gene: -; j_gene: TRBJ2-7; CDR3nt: TGCGCCAGCAGCCAAGAACCCAGCTCCTACGAGCAGTACTTC; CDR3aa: CASSQEPSSYEQYF
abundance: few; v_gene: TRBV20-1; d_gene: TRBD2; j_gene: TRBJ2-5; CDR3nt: TGCAGTGAAGCGGGGGGCTCCGAAGGGACCCAGTACTTC; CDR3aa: CSEAGGSEGTQYF
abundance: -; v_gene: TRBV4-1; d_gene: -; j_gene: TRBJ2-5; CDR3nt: TGCGCCAGCAGCCAAGCTTACGCGGAGACCCAGTACTTC; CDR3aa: CASSQAYAETQYF
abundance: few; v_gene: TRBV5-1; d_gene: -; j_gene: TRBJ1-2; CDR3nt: TGCGCCAGCAGCTTGTCGGTCGGGGACAAGGCCCTTTTGGGCTACACCTTC; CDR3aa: CASSLSVGDKALLGYTF
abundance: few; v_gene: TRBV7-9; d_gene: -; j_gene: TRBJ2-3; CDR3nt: TGTGCCAGCTCCCTTCCGGGGGGCAGGGCGGATACGCAGTATTTT; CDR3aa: CASSLPGGRADTQYF
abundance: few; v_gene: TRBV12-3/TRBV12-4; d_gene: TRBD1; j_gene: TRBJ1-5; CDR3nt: TGTGCCAGCATTAGGACAGGGGAAAGCAATCAGCCCCAGCATTTT; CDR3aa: CASIRTGESNQPQHF
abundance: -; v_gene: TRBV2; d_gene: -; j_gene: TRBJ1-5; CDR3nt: TGTGCCAGCAGTGTTTTCGGGGGAAGCAATCAGCCCCAGCATTTT; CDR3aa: CASSVFGGSNQPQHF
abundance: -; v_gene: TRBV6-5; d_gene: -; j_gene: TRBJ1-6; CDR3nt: TGTGCCAGCAGTGAAGGGGATAAGAATTCACCCCTCCACTTT; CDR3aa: CASSEGDKNSPLHF
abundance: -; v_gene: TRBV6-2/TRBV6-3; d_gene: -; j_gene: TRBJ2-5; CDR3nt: TGTGCCAGCAGTTACGAGTCCGTCCGGGATAATACGGAGACCCAGTACTTC; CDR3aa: CASSYESVRDNTETQYF
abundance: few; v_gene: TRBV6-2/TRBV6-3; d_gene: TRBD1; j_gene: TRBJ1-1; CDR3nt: TGTGCCAGCAGTTGGACAGGGGCGCACACTGAAGCTTTCTTT; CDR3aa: CASSWTGAHTEAFF
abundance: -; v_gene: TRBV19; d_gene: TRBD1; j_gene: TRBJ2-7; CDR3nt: TGTGCCAGTAGCGGACAGGGGAAGATCCACGAGCAGTACTTC; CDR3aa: CASSGQGKIHEQYF
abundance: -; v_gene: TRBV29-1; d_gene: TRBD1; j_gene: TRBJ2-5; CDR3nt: TGCAGCGTTGAAGAGGGGACAGCTATCCAAGAGACCCAGTACTTC; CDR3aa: CSVEEGTAIQETQYF